Below, one T cell receptor (beta chain) is given with its context. Its specificity is not known. V lost 6 bases to trimming and J lost 0 bases; unmatched junction nucleotides: 3. Germline V gene data show CDR1 as MGHDK and CDR2 as SYGVNS. The CDR3 covers 14 residues. Each patient experienced a relapse that followed autologous stem cell transplantation, and brentuximab vedotin exposure varied. Responses achieved at best were complete response, partial response or progressive disease. The data originate from a study of PD-1 blockade in classical Hodgkin lymphoma. Study as a whole: A 3 mg/kg intravenous dose of nivolumab was received by patients every 2 weeks.

Generated by immunoSEQ multiplex PCR, the TCRdb table keeps only in-frame clones and is missing some. The top ten clones hold roughly 9% of a sample with about 40,000 clones, about 87% of them seen once. The study's findings and limits: The diversity seen at baseline in complete responders resembled that of newly diagnosed patients. TCR diversity in CD4+, not CD8+, cells rose significantly by C4D1.

Here the sequenced sample was peripheral blood mononuclear cells (PBMCs), taken at baseline. The TCR was taken from a human donor with classical Hodgkin lymphoma. V and J are TRBV25-1 and TRBJ2-3, with 7 bases identical to TRBD2. The DNA of the CDR3 is TGTGCCAGCAGAGGGGACTACAGCACAGATACGCAGTATTTT. The encoded protein is CASRGDYSTDTQYF.